What follows describes a single T cell receptor (beta chain). What it binds is unknown. These data belong to a study of cytomegalovirus exposure and HLA in healthy donors. The study, taken as a whole, reports: TCR beta chain V- and J-gene trimming was linked, in a later analysis, to a missense variant in DCLRE1C. Across all donors, roughly uniform sequencing depth was an assumption of the presence/absence analyses.

The CDR3 runs to 16 residues. Germline CDR1 is MDHEN and CDR2 is SYDVKM. V gave up 7 bases and J gave up 1 base; unmatched junction bases: 8. Both 60 Vbeta primers and 13 Jbeta primers went into the PCR. Repertoires were generated with immunoSEQ multiplex PCR, while TCRdb's copy carries only in-frame clones and drops some. The table records approximately 200,000 clones, about 83% of them present only once. The sequencing input was PBMCs. The chain employs TRBV28 and TRBJ2-1; 9 nucleotides align to TRBD2. The clonotype was recovered from a girl aged 5-17 years in good health and CMV-seronegative. CDR3 protein: CASTGGGARSYNEQFF. DNA for the CDR3: TGTGCCAGCACGGGCGGGGGGGCCCGTTCCTACAATGAGCAGTTCTTC.